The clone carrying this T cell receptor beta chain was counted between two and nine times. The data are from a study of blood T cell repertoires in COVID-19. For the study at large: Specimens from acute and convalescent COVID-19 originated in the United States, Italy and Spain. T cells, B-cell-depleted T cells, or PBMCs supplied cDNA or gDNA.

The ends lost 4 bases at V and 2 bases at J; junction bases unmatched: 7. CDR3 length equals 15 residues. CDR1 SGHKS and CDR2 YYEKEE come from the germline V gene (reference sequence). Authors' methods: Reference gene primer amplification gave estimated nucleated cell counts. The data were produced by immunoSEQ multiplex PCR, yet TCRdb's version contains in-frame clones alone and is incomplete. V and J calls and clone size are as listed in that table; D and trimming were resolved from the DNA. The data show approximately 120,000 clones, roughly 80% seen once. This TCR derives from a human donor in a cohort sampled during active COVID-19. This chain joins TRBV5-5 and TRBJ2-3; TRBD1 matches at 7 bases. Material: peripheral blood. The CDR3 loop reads CASSPRDSHTDTQYF. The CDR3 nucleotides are TGTGCCAGCAGCCCCCGGGACAGTCACACAGATACGCAGTATTTT.